The subject of this entry is one T cell receptor (beta chain). TCRdb keeps only in-frame clones here, not all; method: immunoSEQ multiplex PCR. The table has roughly 180,000 clones, more than 80% seen once. The sample belongs to a study of blood T cell repertoires in COVID-19. The CDR3 runs 14 residues. CDR1 and CDR2 (germline): LGHDT, YNNKEL (reference sequence). The V gene end was trimmed by 6 bases and the J gene end by 10 bases; junction bases not matched to a gene: 9. The chain carries TRBV3-1 (or the pseudogene TRBV3-2) and TRBJ1-4; 9 bases are a match to TRBD1. Sequencing used peripheral blood. The clonotype was recovered from a woman between 35 and 50 years old with COVID-19, enrolled during active disease. The chain's CDR3 is CASRQGQGVAKLFF. The CDR3 DNA reads TGTGCCAGCAGACAGGGACAGGGTGTTGCAAAACTGTTTTTT.